Listed below are T cell receptor beta chains from one sample, sequenced in a study of neurological immune-mediated disorders. TCRdb reprocessed the 5' RACE reads via MiXCR and lists one record per CDR3 protein. In the table there are about 22,000 distinct CDR3 sequences, roughly 10% of which are singletons. The sequenced material came from PBMCs. The receptors here all came from a woman in her fifties or sixties with HTLV-1-associated myelopathy (HAM/TSP). Both conserved end residues are part of each CDR3.

CDR3 length | V gene | CDR3 protein
15 | TRBV11-2 | CASSPRTGTGTEAFF
14 | TRBV7-2 | CASSSVAGGLTQYF
13 | TRBV6-5 | CASSPQGYYGYTF
12 | TRBV20-1 | CSASAAEETQYF
12 | TRBV20-1 | CSARGHTGELFF
14 | TRBV7-8 | CASSLGGGVYEQYF
14 | TRBV7-7 | CASSYGANTGELFF
13 | TRBV11-2 | CASSLGQTYEQYF
12 | TRBV6-1 | CASSEPPSPLHF
16 | TRBV4-1 | CASSQPTRDSYNEQFF
16 | TRBV20-1 | CSAREPRVPGTDTQYF
15 | TRBV5-1 | CASSTDGRFNEKLFF
19 | TRBV5-4 | CASSRWDFTRYSGANVLTF
13 | TRBV12-3/TRBV12-4 | CASSLVENGKLFF
17 | TRBV20-1 | CSARGISGHLSTDTQYF
18 | TRBV7-9 | CASSASWGGPSSYNEQFF
13 | TRBV20-1 | CSAVSTRPETQYF
13 | TRBV30 | CAWTPSGGDTQYF
11 | TRBV20-1 | CSASPAYGYTF
15 | TRBV5-5 | CASSDLIAVGETQYF
16 | TRBV20-1 | CSASRTGGSHNYGYTF
14 | TRBV20-1 | CSARDRIPNTEAFF
17 | TRBV20-1 | CSANRIAPGQTNYGYTF
14 | TRBV20-1 | CSARDPGGPYEQYF
14 | TRBV30 | CAWSVRGYNSPLHF
17 | TRBV7-8 | CASSPGGLAGRYNEQFF
17 | TRBV10-3 | CAISSRDRAYSGNTIYF
15 | TRBV5-1 | CASSLGTSRVYGYTF
15 | TRBV20-1 | CSARDMRANTGELFF
14 | TRBV20-1 | CSANPGTGGREQYF
15 | TRBV6-4 | CASSPIGSGANVLTF
13 | TRBV20-1 | CSAKDRGDTEAFF
17 | TRBV5-6 | CASSFRYRQANTGELFF
16 | TRBV4-1 | CASRLTSGGKSDTQYF
13 | TRBV20-1 | CSAQETEDQPQHF
16 | TRBV5-1 | CASSLGDQANTGELFF
16 | TRBV20-1 | CSARVREGQITYEQYF
11 | TRBV20-1 | CSAETVETQYF
14 | TRBV20-1 | CSASDYREIYEQYF
16 | TRBV5-1 | CASSLAPGPHQETQYF
15 | TRBV9 | CASSPLSGGGYTQYF
13 | TRBV7-9 | CASSEQGTDTQYF
15 | TRBV6-1 | CASSPFVRGNQPQHF
16 | TRBV5-1 | CASSLATLKSTDTQYF
15 | TRBV7-2 | CASSSPPDRYTEAFF
12 | TRBV12-3/TRBV12-4 | CASSDSGHCYTF
16 | TRBV7-2 | CASSLGPRGGANTQYF
13 | TRBV11-3 | CASSLDPPSRLFF
16 | TRBV14 | CASSQDMGVRDTEAFF
13 | TRBV20-1 | CSASPQNTGELFF
14 | TRBV6-6 | CASSYFGARETQYF
19 | TRBV4-1 | CASSPLVPGQGRTNYGYTF
15 | TRBV20-1 | CSGRSSGGAYNEQFF
16 | TRBV11-2 | CASSLVRTAYNSPLHF
17 | TRBV5-6 | CASSLPPGTGAGTEAFF
15 | TRBV20-1 | CSAGLGGASGSTIYF
15 | TRBV5-5 | CASSLMPATNEKLFF
12 | TRBV12-3/TRBV12-4 | CASSLNIYEQYF
14 | TRBV6-1 | CASRELTNAGELFF
17 | TRBV4-1 | CASSPLSVIRTKREQYF